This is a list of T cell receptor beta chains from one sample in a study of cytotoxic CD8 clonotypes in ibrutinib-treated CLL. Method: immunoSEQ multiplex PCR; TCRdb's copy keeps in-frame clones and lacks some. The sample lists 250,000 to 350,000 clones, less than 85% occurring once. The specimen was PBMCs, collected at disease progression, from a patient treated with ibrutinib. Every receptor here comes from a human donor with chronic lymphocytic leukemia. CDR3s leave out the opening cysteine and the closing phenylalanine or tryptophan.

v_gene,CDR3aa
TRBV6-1,ASSETGGMEKLF
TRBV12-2,ASRSGQPYEQY
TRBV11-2,ASSQPDRGWFYNSPLH
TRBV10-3,AISESGTGNQPQH
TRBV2,ASYRVAYEQY
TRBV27,ASSIGLGEAF
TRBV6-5,ASSYSGYPEKLF
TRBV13,ASSLGAIPSGETQY
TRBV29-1,SVGRQGAIYEQY
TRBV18,ASSPLDRVRRGYT
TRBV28,ASSQDRAYQPQH
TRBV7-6,ASSLEPGAALNGYT
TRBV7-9,ASSSNSPFYGYT
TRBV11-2,ASSLVGVDGELF
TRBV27,ASRRGGLGHEQF
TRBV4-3,ASSQEVPTYEQY
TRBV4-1,ASSVRAGRSYT
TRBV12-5,ASGHYSPLH
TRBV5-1,ASSLALGDTDTQY
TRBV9,ASSLGGGIPSSYNEQF
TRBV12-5,ASGLQGVSHGYT
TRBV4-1,ASSQDAVWGYRNQPQH
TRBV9,ASSVVGGYGELF
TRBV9,ASSARGSSYEQY
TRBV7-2,ASSSYYEQY
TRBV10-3,AISESVKEPQH
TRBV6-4,ASSEEGKGGNTIY
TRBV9,ASSVEPDSYEQY
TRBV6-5,ASSLQGWDNEQF
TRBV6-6,ASTPAGTDTQY
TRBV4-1,ASSQDRVGVVLGGQY
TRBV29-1,SVLRDTSRDEQY
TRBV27,ASGRDRGGLEQY
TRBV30,ASWAGGALPDTQY
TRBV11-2,ASTLWGPSYEQY
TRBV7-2,ASRTSGRSSEQF
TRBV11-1,ASSNRGRSPLPNSPLH
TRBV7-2,ASSLRVTYEQY